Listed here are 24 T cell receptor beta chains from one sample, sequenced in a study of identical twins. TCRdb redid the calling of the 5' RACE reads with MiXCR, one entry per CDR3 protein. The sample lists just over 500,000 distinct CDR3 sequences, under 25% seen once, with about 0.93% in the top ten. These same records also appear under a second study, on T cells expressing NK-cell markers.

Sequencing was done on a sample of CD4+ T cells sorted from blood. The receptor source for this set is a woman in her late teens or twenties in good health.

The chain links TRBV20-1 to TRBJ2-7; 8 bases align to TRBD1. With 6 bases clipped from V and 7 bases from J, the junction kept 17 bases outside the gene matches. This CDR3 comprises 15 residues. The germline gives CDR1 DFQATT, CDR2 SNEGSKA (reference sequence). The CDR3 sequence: CSATRSGQDLGEQYF. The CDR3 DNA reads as TGCAGTGCAACCCGGTCGGGACAGGACTTGGGGGAGCAGTACTTC.

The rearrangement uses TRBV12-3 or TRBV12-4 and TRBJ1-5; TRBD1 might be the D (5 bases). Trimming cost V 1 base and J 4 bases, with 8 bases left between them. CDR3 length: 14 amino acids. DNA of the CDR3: TGTGCCAGCAGTTTAGGCAGGGTAAATCAGCCCCAGCATTTT. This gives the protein CASSLGRVNQPQHF.

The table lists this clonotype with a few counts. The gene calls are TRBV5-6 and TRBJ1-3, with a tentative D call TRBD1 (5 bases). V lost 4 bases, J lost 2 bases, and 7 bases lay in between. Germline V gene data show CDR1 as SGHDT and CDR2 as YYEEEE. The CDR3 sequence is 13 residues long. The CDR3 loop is CASSKDTGNTIYF. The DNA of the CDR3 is TGTGCCAGCAGCAAGGACACTGGAAACACCATATATTTT.

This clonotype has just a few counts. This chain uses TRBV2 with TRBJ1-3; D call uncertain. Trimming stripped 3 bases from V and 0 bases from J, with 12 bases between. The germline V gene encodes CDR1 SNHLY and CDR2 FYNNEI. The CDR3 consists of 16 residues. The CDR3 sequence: CASSEMPIVSGNTIYF. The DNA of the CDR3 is TGTGCCAGCAGTGAGATGCCGATAGTCTCTGGAAACACCATATATTTT.

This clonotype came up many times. The CDR3 here is CSVEGYGYTF. The CDR3 DNA is TGCAGCGTTGAGGGTTATGGCTACACCTTC. The chain recombines TRBV29-1 with TRBJ1-2; D is undetermined. Trimming removed 3 bases from V and 5 bases from J, with 4 bases in between. Germline-derived CDR1 and CDR2 are SQVTM and ANQGSEA. The CDR3 is made up of 10 amino acids.

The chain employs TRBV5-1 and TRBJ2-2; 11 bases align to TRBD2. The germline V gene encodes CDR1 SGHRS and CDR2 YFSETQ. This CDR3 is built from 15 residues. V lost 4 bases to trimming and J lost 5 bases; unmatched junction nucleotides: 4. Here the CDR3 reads CASSNVAGGTGELFF. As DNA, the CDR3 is TGCGCCAGCAGCAACGTAGCGGGAGGGACCGGGGAGCTGTTTTTT.

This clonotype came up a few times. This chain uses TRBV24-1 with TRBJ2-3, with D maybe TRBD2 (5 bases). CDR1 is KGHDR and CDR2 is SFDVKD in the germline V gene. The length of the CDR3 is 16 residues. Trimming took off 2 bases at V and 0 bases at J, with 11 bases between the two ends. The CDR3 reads CATSDSTLASTDTQYF. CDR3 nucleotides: TGTGCCACCAGTGATTCGACTCTAGCAAGCACAGATACGCAGTATTTT.

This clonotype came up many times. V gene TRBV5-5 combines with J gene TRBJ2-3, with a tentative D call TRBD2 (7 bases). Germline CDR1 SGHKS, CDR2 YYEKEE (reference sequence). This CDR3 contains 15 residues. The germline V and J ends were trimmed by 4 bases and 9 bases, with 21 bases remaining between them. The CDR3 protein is CASSSSGGGDSTQYF. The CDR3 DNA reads TGTGCCAGCAGCAGCAGCGGAGGGGGGGACTCAACGCAGTATTTT.

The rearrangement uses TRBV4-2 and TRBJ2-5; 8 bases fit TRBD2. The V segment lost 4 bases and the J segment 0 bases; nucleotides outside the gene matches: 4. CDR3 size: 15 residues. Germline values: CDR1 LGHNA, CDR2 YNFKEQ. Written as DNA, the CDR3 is TGTGCCAGCAGCCGAGGTAGCGGGGACCAAGAGACCCAGTACTTC. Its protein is CASSRGSGDQETQYF.

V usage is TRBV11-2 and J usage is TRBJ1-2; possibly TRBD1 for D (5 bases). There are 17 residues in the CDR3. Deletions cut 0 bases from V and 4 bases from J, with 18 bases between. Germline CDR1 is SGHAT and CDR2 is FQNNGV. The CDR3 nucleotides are TGTGCCAGCAGCTTAGACTTTTGGCAGGGCGTTAGCTATGGCTACACCTTC. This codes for CASSLDFWQGVSYGYTF.

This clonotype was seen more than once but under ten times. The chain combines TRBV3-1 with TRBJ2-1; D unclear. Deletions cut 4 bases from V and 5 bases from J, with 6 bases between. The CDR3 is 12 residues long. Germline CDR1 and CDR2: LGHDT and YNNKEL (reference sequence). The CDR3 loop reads CASSRINNEQFF. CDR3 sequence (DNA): TGTGCCAGCAGCCGAATAAACAATGAGCAGTTCTTC.

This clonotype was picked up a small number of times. The CDR3 coding sequence is TGTGCCAGCAGTGTAGGACAGAACACCGGGGAGCTGTTTTTT. Residues: CASSVGQNTGELFF. V and J are TRBV25-1 and TRBJ2-2; the D gene is possibly TRBD1 (5 bases). Deletions cut 4 bases from V and 1 base from J, with 7 bases between. Germline assignment: CDR1 MGHDK and CDR2 SYGVNS. The CDR3 extends over 14 amino acids.

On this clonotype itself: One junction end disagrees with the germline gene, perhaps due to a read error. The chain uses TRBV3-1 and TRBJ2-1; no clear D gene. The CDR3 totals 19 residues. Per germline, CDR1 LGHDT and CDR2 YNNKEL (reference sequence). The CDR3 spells CACSQMTFGQRGSYNEQFF. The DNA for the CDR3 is TGTGCCTGCAGCCAAATGACATTCGGCCAGCGAGGCTCCTACAATGAGCAGTTCTTC.

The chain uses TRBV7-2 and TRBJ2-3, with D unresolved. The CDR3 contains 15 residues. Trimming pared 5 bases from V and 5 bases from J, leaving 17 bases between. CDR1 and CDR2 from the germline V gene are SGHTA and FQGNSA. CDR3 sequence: CASSLGPESGDTQYF. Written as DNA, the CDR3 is TGTGCCAGCAGCCTCGGCCCCGAGAGTGGAGATACGCAGTATTTT.

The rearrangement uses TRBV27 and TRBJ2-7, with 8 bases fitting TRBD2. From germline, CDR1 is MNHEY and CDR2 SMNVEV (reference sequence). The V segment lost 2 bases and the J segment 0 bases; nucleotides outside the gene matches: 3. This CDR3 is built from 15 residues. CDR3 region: CASSLKRGHSYEQYF. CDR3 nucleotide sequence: TGTGCCAGCAGTTTAAAGCGGGGGCACTCCTACGAGCAGTACTTC.

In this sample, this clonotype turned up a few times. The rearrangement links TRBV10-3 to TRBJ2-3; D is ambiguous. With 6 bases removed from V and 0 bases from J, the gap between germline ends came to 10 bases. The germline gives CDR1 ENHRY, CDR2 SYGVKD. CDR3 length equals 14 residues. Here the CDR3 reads CAISGGHSTDTQYF. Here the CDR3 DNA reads TGTGCCATCAGCGGCGGTCATAGCACAGATACGCAGTATTTT.

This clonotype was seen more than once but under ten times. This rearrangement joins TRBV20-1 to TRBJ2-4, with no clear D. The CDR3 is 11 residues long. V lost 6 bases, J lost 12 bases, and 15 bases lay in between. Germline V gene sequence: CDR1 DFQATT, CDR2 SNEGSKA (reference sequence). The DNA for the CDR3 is TGCAGTGCAACCCTACCCCAGGATCAGTACTTC. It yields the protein CSATLPQDQYF.

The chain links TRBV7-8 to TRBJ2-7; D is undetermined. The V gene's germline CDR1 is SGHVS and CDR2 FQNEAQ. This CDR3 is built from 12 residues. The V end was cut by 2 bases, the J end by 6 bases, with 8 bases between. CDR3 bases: TGTGCCAGCAGCTTACGAGTAGGCGAGCAGTACTTC. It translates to CASSLRVGEQYF. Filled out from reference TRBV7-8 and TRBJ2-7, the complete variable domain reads GAGVSQSPRYKVAKRGQDVALRCDPISGHVSLFWYQQALGQGPEFLTYFQNEAQLDKSGLPSDRFFAERPEGSVSTLKIQRTQQEDSAVYLCASSLRVGEQYFGPGTRLTVT.

The CDR3 DNA reads TGCGCCAGCAGCATCGGACAGGGTGTGTTGACAGATACGCAGTATTTT. The encoded protein is CASSIGQGVLTDTQYF. The chain employs TRBV5-1 and TRBJ2-3; 8 nucleotides line up with TRBD1. The CDR3 extends over 16 amino acids. Germline trimming cut 4 bases from V and 3 bases from J; bases unmatched to any gene: 10. The V gene's germline CDR1 is SGHRS and CDR2 YFSETQ.

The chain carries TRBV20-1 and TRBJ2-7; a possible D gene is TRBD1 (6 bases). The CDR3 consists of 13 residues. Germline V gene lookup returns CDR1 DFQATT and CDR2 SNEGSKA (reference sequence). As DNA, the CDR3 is TGCAGCGGGGCCTGGGGGCTGGGTTACGAGCAGTACTTC. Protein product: CSGAWGLGYEQYF.

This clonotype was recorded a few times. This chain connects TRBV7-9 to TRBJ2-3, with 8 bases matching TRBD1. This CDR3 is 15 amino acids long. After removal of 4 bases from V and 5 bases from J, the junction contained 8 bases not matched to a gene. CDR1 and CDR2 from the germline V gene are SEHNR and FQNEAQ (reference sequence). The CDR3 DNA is TGTGCCAGCAGCTCAGAGGACAGGGATGGAGATACGCAGTATTTT. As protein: CASSSEDRDGDTQYF.

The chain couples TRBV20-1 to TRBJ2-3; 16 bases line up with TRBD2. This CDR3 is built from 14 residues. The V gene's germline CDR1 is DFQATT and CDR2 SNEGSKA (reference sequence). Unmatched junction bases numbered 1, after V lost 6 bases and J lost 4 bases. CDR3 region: CSAGTSGRADTQYF. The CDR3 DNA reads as TGCAGTGCCGGGACTAGCGGGAGGGCAGATACGCAGTATTTT.

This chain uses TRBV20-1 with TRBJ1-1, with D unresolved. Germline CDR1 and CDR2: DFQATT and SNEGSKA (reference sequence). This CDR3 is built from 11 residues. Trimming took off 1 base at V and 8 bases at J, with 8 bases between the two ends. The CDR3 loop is CSARGSVEAFF. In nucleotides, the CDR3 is TGCAGTGCTAGAGGCTCAGTAGAAGCTTTCTTT.

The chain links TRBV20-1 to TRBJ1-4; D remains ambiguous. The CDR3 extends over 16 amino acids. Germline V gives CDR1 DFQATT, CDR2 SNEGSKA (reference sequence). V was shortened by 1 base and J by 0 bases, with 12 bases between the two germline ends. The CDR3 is CSARVRGESTNEKLFF. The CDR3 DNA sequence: TGCAGTGCTAGAGTGCGCGGGGAATCAACTAATGAAAAACTGTTTTTT.